One and the same sample provided the 3 T cell receptor beta chains below, sequenced in a study of tumor-infiltrating lymphocytes in glioblastoma multiforme. TCRB libraries came from RNA via three nested multiplex PCR rounds. One entry per CDR3 protein, called by TCRdb with MiXCR from the multiplex PCR reads. The sample carries about 15,000 distinct CDR3 sequences, 65% to 85% recorded once. The sample consisted of brain tumor tissue. Source of these receptors: a male donor with glioblastoma.

Details on this clonotype: The junction differs from germline at one of its ends, possibly a read error. The CDR3 sequence: CASSYLAGVPYERYF. CDR3 in DNA: TGTGCCAGCAGTTACTTAGCGGGAGTCCCCTACGAGCGGTACTTC. The J gene is TRBJ2-7, the V gene TRBV6-5; TRBD2 agrees at 9 bases. Per germline, CDR1 MNHEY and CDR2 SVGAGI. The CDR3 has 15 residues.

About this clonotype itself: A junction boundary mismatches the germline segment, possibly from a read error. This chain links TRBV7-8 with TRBJ2-1; D might be TRBD2 (5 bases). The CDR3 is 15 amino acids. CDR1 and CDR2 (germline): SGHVS, FQNEAQ. The CDR3 protein is CASSLGLAGANERFF. CDR3 coding DNA: TGTGCCAGCAGCTTAGGTCTAGCAGGTGCCAATGAGCGGTTCTTC.

This clonotype was seen repeatedly, ten times or more. The gene calls are TRBV7-3 and TRBJ2-1; 10 bases are shared with TRBD2. Germline CDR1 SGHTA, CDR2 FQGTGA. This CDR3 comprises 15 residues. Trimming took 5 bases from V and 9 from J; bases not matched to a gene: 10. The CDR3 nucleotides read TGTGCCAGCAGCACCGTCACTAGCGGGAATGGTGAGCAGTTCTTC. It yields the protein CASSTVTSGNGEQFF. Combining the CDR3 with reference TRBV7-3 and TRBJ2-1 gives the whole variable domain GAGVSQTPSNKVTEKGKYVELRCDPISGHTALYWYRQSLGQGPEFLIYFQGTGAADDSGLPNDRFFAVRPEGSVSTLKIQRTERGDSAVYLCASSTVTSGNGEQFFGPGTRLTVL.